The source of this T cell receptor (beta chain) is a study of cytomegalovirus exposure and HLA in healthy donors. As to this clone: The target antigen is unknown.

Primers for the PCR totalled 60 Vbeta and 13 Jbeta. Here immunoSEQ multiplex PCR was the method, and the copy in TCRdb shows in-frame clones only, minus some. In the table there are more than 75,000 clones, under 80% of which are singletons. Findings of the study overall: Productive status was seen about 87% or about 30% of the time for most TCR beta V segments in an earlier analysis. Among the most significant clusters, several appeared linked to common viral pathogens in a later analysis. With later analysis, a missense DCLRE1C variant became linked to TCR beta V- and J-gene trimming.

V was pared by 0 bases and J by 2 bases, with 3 bases of the junction left unmatched. Germline CDR1 and CDR2: SGHKS and YYEKEE (reference sequence). This CDR3 is 15 amino acids long. These donors counted as nominally healthy when sampled, but unrecorded immune exposures were likely. This TCR derives from a man aged 40-50 years in good health and CMV-seropositive. The chain couples TRBV5-5 to TRBJ1-2; 8 nucleotides align to TRBD1. The sequencing input was PBMCs. The CDR3 DNA reads as TGTGCCAGCAGCTTGGGACAGGGGACGAACTATGGCTACACCTTC. Translation: CASSLGQGTNYGYTF.